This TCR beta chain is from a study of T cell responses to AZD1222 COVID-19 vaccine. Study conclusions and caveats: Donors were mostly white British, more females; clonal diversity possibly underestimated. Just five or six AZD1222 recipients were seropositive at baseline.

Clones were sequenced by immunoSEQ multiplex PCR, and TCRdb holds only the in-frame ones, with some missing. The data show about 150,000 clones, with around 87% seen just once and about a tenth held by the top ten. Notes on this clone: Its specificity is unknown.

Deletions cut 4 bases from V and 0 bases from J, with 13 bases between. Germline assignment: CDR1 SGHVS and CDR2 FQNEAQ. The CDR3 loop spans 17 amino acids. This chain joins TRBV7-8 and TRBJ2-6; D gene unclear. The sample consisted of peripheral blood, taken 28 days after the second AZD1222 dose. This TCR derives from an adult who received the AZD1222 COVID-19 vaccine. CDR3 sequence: CASSSGIQRSGANVLTF. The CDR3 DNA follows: TGTGCCAGCAGCTCCGGAATTCAACGCTCTGGGGCCAACGTCCTGACTTTC.